This T cell receptor beta chain was observed in a study of blood T cell repertoires in COVID-19. Study details: Samples of COVID-19 (acute and convalescent) were obtained from the United States, Italy and Spain. The analysed material was cDNA or gDNA that came from T cells, B-cell-depleted T cells, or PBMCs.

Original processing notes: Reference gene primer amplification in the assay estimated nucleated cell counts. Clones were sequenced by immunoSEQ multiplex PCR, and TCRdb holds only the in-frame ones, with some missing. V and J calls and clone size come straight from that table; D and trimming were deduced from the DNA. In the table there are fewer than 70,000 clones, almost 85% of which are singletons. The germline V and J ends were trimmed by 3 bases and 8 bases, with 10 bases remaining between them. The germline gives CDR1 ENHRY, CDR2 SYGVKD. The CDR3 totals 12 residues. The chain is built from TRBV10-3 and TRBJ1-2, with TRBD1 as a possible D gene (5 bases). This TCR was recovered from a man aged 50 or older with acute or convalescent COVID-19. The sample was peripheral blood. The CDR3 DNA reads as TGTGCCATCAGTGAAGGGGATTACGGCTACACCTTC. Translated: CAISEGDYGYTF.